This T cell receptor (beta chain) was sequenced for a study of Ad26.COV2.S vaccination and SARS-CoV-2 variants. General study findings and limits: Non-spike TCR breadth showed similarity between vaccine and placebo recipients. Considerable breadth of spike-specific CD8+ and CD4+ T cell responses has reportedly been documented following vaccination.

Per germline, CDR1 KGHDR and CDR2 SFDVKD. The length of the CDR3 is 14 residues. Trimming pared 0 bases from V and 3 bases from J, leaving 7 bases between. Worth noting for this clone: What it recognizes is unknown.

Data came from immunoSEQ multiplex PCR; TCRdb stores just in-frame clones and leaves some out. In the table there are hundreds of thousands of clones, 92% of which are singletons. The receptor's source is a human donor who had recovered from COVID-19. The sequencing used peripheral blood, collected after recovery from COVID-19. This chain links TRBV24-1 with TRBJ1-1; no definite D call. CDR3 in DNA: TGTGCCACCAGTGATTTGGCGGGTGACACTGAAGCTTTCTTT. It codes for CATSDLAGDTEAFF.